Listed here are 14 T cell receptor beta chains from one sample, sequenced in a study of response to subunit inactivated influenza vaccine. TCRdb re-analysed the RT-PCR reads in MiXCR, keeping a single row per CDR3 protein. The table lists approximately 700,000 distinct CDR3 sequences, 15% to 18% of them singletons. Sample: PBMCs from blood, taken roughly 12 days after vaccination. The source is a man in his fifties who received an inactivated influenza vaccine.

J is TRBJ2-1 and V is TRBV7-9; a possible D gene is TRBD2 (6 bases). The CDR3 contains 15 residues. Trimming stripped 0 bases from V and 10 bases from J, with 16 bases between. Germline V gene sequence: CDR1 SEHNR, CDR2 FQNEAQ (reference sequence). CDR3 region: CASSLAFAGPGEQFF. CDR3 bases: TGTGCCAGCAGCTTAGCATTTGCGGGGCCGGGCGAGCAGTTCTTC.

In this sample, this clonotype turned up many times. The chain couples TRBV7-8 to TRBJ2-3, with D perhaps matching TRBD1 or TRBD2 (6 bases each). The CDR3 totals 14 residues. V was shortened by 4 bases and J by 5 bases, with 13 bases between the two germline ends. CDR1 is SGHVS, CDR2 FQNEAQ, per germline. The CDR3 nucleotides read TGTGCCAGCAGCTCTTGGGGGGCCCTAGATACGCAGTATTTT. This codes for CASSSWGALDTQYF.

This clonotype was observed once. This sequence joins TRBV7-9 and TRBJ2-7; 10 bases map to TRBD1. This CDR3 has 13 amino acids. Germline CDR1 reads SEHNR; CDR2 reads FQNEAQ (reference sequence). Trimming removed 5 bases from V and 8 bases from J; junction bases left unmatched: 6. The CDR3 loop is CASSNRDRGQQYF. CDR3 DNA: TGTGCCAGCAGCAACCGGGACAGGGGCCAGCAGTACTTC. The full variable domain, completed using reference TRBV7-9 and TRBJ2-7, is DTGVSQNPRHKITKRGQNVTFRCDPISEHNRLYWYRQTLGQGPEFLTYFQNEAQLEKSRLLSDRFSAERPKGSFSTLEIQRTEQGDSAMYLCASSNRDRGQQYFGPGTRLTVT.

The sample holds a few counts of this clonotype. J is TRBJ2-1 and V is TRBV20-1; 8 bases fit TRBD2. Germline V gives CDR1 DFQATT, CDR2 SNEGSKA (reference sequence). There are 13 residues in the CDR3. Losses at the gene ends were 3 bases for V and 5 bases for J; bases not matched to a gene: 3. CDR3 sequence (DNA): TGCAGTGCTAGCCCCGGGAGGGACAATGAGCAGTTCTTC. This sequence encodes CSASPGRDNEQFF.

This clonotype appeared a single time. CDR3 loop: CSATERSSYNEQFF. The DNA of the CDR3 is TGCAGTGCTACTGAGAGGAGCTCCTACAATGAGCAGTTCTTC. The rearrangement links TRBV20-1 to TRBJ2-1, with D uncertain. The germline V gene encodes CDR1 DFQATT and CDR2 SNEGSKA (reference sequence). Between the trimmed V and J ends, which lost 4 bases and 0 bases, there was a span of 10 bases. The CDR3 loop spans 14 amino acids.

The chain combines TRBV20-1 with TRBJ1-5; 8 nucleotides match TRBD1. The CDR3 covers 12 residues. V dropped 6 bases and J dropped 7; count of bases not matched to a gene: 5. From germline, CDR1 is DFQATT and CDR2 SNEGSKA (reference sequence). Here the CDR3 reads CSAATGDQPQHF. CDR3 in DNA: TGCAGTGCCGCGACAGGGGACCAGCCCCAGCATTTT.

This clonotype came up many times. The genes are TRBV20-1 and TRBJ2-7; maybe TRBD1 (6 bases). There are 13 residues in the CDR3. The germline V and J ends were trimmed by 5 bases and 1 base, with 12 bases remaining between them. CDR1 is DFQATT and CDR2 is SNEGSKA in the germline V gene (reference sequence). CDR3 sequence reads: CSAAKTGSYEQYF. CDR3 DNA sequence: TGCAGTGCTGCAAAGACAGGTTCCTACGAGCAGTACTTC.

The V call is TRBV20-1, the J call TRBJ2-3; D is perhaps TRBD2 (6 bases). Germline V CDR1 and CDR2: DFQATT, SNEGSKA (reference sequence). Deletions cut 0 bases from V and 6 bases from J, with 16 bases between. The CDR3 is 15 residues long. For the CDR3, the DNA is TGCAGTGCTAGAGATGGGGGACTCTCGGGGGATACGCAGTATTTT. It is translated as CSARDGGLSGDTQYF.

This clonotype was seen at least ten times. The CDR3 loop is CSIYPGLAGEVSYEQYF. In DNA, the CDR3 is TGCAGTATCTACCCGGGACTAGCGGGAGAAGTTTCCTACGAGCAGTACTTC. The chain has TRBV20-1 and TRBJ2-7, with 14 bases lining up with TRBD2. CDR1 and CDR2 from the germline V gene are DFQATT and SNEGSKA (reference sequence). The CDR3 is made up of 17 amino acids. Trimming took 8 bases from V and 1 from J; bases not matched to a gene: 13.

The CDR3: CASSLVGGGSDTQYF. The CDR3, as DNA: TGTGCCAGCAGCTTAGTAGGCGGGGGTTCGGATACGCAGTATTTT. The chain links TRBV7-2 to TRBJ2-3; 7 bases line up with TRBD2. Trimming cost V 1 base and J 6 bases; bases outside gene matches: 7. The CDR3 is 15 residues long. The germline gives CDR1 SGHTA, CDR2 FQGNSA.

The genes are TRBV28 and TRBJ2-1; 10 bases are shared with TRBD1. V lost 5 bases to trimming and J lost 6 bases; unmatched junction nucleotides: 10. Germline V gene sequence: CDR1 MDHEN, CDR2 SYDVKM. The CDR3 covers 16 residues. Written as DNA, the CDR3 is TGTGCCAGCAGTACTCAGACAGGGGGCGCGACCAATGAGCAGTTCTTC. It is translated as CASSTQTGGATNEQFF.

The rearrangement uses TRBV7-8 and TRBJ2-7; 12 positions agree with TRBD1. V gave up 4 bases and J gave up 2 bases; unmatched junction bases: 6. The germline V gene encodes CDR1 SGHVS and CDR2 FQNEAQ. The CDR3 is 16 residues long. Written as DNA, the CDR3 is TGTGCCAGCAGCTCAAGGGACAGGGGGCCCGCCTACGAGCAGTACTTC. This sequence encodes CASSSRDRGPAYEQYF.

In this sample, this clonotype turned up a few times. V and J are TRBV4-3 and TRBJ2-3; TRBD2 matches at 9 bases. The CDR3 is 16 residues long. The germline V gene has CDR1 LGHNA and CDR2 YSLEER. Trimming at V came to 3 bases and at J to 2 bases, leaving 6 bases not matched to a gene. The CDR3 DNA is TGCGCCAGCAGCCAGACCACTAGCGGGCCCACAGATACGCAGTATTTT. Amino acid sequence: CASSQTTSGPTDTQYF.

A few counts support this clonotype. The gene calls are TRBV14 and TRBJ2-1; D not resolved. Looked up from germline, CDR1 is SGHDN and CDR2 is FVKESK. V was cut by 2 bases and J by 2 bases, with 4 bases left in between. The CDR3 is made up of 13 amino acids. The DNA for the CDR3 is TGTGCCAGCAGCCAACGGACCTACAATGAGCAGTTCTTC. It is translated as CASSQRTYNEQFF.